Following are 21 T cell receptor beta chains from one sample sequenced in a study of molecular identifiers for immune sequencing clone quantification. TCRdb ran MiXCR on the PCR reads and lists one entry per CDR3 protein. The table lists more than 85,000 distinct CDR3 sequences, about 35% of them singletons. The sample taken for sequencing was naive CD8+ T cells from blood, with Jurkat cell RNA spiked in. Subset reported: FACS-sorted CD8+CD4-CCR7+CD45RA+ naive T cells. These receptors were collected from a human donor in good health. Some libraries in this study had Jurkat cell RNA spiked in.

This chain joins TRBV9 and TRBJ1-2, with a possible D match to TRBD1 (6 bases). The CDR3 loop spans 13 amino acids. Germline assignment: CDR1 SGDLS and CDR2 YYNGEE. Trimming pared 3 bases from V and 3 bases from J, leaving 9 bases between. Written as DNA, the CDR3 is TGTGCCAGCAGCGAGGGGGTACACTATGGCTACACCTTC. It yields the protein CASSEGVHYGYTF.

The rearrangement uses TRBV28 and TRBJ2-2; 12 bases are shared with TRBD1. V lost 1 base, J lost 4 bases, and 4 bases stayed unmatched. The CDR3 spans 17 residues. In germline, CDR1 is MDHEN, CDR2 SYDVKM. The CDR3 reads CASSLSGQGAITGELFF. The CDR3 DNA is TGTGCCAGCAGTTTATCGGGACAGGGGGCTATCACCGGGGAGCTGTTTTTT.

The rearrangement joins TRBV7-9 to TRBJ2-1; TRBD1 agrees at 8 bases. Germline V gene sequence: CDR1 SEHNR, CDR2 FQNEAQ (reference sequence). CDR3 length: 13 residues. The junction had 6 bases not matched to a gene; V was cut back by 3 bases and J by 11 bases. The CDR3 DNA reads TGTGCCAGCAGCTTTTTGGGACAGGACAAGCAGTTCTTC. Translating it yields CASSFLGQDKQFF. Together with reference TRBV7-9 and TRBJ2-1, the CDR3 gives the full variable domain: DTGVSQNPRHKITKRGQNVTFRCDPISEHNRLYWYRQTLGQGPEFLTYFQNEAQLEKSRLLSDRFSAERPKGSFSTLEIQRTEQGDSAMYLCASSFLGQDKQFFGPGTRLTVL.

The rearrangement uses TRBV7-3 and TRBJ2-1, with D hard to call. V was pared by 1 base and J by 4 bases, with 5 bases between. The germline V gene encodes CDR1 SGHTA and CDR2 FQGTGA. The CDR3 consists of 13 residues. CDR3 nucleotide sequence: TGTGCCAGCAGCTTAAACGGGTACAATGAGCAGTTCTTC. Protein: CASSLNGYNEQFF. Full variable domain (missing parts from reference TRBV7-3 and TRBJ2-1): GAGVSQTPSNKVTEKGKYVELRCDPISGHTALYWYRQSLGQGPEFLIYFQGTGAADDSGLPNDRFFAVRPEGSVSTLKIQRTERGDSAVYLCASSLNGYNEQFFGPGTRLTVL.

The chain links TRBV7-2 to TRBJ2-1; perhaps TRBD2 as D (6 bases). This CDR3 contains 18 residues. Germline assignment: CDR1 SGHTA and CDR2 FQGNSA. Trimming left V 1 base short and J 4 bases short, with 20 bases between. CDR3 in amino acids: CASSLGAGSFNPYNEQFF. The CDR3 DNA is TGTGCCAGCAGCTTAGGGGCGGGATCCTTTAACCCTTACAATGAGCAGTTCTTC.

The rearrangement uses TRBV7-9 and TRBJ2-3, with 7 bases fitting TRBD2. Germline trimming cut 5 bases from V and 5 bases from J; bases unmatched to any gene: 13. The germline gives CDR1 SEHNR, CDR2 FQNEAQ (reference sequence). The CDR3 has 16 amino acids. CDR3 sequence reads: CASSPKAGRGKDTQYF. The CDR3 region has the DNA TGTGCCAGCAGCCCCAAAGCGGGAAGAGGCAAAGATACGCAGTATTTT.

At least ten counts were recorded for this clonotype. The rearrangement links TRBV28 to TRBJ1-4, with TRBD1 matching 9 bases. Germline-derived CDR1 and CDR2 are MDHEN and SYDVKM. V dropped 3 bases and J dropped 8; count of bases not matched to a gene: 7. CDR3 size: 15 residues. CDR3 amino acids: CASSFGTGLGEKLFF. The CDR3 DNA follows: TGTGCCAGCAGTTTTGGGACAGGGCTGGGGGAAAAACTGTTTTTT.

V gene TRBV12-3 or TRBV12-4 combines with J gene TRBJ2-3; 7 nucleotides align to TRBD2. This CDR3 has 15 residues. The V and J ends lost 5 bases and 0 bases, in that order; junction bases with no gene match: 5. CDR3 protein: CASSPGGLSTDTQYF. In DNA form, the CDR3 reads TGTGCCAGCAGTCCGGGGGGACTCAGCACAGATACGCAGTATTTT.

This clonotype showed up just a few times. The CDR3 here is CSVLHPGQGAAGELFF. DNA of the CDR3: TGCAGTGTTCTCCACCCGGGACAGGGGGCAGCCGGGGAGCTGTTTTTT. The chain joins TRBV20-1 to TRBJ2-2; 12 bases map to TRBD1. V was pared by 7 bases and J by 6 bases, with 12 bases of the junction left unmatched. Germline CDR1 DFQATT, CDR2 SNEGSKA (reference sequence). The CDR3 spans 16 residues.

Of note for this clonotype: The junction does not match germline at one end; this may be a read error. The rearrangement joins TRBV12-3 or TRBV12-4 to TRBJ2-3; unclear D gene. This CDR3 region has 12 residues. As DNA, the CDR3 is TGTGCCGGCAGGCCTTGGGCAGATACGCAGTATTTT. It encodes CAGRPWADTQYF.

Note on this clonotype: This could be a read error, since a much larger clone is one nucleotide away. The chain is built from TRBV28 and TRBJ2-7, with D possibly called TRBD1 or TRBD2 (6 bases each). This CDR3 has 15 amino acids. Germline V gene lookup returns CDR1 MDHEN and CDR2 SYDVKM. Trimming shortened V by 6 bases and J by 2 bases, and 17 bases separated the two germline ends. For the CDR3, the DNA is TGTGCCAGCAGCCCTTATTGGGGGGCGGCCTACGAGCAGTACTTC. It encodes CASSPYWGAAYEQYF.

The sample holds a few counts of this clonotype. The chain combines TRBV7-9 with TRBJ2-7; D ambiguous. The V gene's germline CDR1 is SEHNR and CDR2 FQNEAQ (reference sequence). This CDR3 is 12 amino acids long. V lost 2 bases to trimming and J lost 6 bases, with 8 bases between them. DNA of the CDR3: TGTGCCAGCAGCTTACTAACCGCCGAGCAGTACTTC. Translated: CASSLLTAEQYF.

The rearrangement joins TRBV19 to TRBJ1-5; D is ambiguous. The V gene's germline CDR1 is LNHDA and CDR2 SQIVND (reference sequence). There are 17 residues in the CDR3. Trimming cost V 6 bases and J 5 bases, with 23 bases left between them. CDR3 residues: CASSSSGPVPRYQPQHF. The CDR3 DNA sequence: TGTGCCAGTAGCAGTTCCGGTCCGGTCCCTAGGTATCAGCCCCAGCATTTT.

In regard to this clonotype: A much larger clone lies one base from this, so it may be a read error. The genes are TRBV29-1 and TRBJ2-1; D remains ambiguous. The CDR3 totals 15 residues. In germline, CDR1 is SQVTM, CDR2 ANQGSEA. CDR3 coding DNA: TGCAGCGTTGAAGGAGGCGGCAGTGCAGGCAATGGGCAGTTCTTC. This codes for CSVEGGGSAGNGQFF.

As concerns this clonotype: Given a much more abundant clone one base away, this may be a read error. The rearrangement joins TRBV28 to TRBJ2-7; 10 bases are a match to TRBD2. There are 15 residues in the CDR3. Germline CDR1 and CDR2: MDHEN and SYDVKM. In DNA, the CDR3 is TGTGCCTGCAGTCCCTCTAGCGGGAGAGGCTACGAGCAGTACTTC. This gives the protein CACSPSSGRGYEQYF.

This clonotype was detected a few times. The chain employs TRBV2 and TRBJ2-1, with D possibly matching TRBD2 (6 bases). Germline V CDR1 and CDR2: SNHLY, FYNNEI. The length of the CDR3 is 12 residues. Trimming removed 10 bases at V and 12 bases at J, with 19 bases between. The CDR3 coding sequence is TGTGCCATATATTCCGGGAGCGACGGGCAGTTCTTC. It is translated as CAIYSGSDGQFF.

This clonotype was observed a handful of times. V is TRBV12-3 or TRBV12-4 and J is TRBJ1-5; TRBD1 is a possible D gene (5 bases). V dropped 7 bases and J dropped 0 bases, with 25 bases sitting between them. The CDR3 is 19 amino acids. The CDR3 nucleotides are TGTGCCAGCAACGGGCGGGGGTTCCAGGGAGGACATAGCAATCAGCCCCAGCATTTT. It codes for CASNGRGFQGGHSNQPQHF.

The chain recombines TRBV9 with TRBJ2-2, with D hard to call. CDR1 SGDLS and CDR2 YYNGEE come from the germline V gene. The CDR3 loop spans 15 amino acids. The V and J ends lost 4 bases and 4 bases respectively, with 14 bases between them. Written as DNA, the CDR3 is TGTGCCAGCAGCCCCCGTCCTCTTGGCACCGGGGAGCTGTTTTTT. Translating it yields CASSPRPLGTGELFF.

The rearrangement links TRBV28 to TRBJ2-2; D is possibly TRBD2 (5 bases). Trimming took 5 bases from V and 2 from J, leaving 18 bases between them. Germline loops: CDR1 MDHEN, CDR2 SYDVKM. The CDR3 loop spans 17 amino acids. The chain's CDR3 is CASSPTGNGFNTGELFF. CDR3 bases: TGTGCCAGCAGTCCCACCGGGAACGGGTTTAACACCGGGGAGCTGTTTTTT.

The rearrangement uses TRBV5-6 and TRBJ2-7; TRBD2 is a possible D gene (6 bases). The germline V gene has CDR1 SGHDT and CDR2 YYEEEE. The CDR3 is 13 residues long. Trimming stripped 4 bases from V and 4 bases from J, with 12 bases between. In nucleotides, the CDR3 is TGTGCCAGCAGCGGGGACTTTACTTACGAGCAGTACTTC. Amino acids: CASSGDFTYEQYF.

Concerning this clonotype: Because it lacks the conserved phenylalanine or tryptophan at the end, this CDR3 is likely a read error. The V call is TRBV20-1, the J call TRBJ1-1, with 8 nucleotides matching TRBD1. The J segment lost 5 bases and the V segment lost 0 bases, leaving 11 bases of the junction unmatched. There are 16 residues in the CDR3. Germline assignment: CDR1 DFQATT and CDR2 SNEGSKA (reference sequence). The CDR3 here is CSARDQASRGLTEAFY. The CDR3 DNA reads TGCAGTGCTAGAGATCAGGCCTCCAGGGGGCTGACTGAAGCTTTCTAT.